The table lists the clone carrying this T cell receptor beta chain with a few counts. Antigen: not known. The data were taken from a study of cytomegalovirus exposure and HLA in healthy donors. General study points: In vitro, three CMV-associated chains proved specific for CMV antigens.

The PCR used 60 Vbeta and 13 Jbeta primers. TCRdb's copy holds only in-frame clones and misses some; the assay was immunoSEQ multiplex PCR. The sample has 75,000 to 90,000 clones; 78% are singletons. Sequenced input: PBMCs. The TCR comes from a man aged 40-55 years in good health and CMV-seronegative.

The CDR3 region is CASSLPGLYNEQFF. The CDR3 nucleotides are TGTGCCAGCAGTTTACCTGGACTTTACAATGAGCAGTTCTTC. The chain couples TRBV28 to TRBJ2-1; D is possibly TRBD2 (5 bases). CDR1 and CDR2 from the germline V gene are MDHEN and SYDVKM. CDR3 length: 14 residues. V was pared by 2 bases and J by 4 bases, with 9 bases between.